This TCR beta chain was recovered during a study of cytomegalovirus exposure and HLA in healthy donors. Findings and limits, study-wide: Cytomegalovirus-associated TCR beta chains were listed, numbering 150 to 200. It was reportedly the case that the classifier diagnosed cytomegalovirus status with high specificity and sensitivity.

V was clipped by 3 bases and J by 1 base, with 14 bases between them. Germline V gene data show CDR1 as SGDLS and CDR2 as YYNGEE. This CDR3 contains 15 residues. The donors were members of the validation cohort comprising over a hundred subjects, separate from the roughly 650-subject first cohort. Worth noting for this clone: Its antigen remains unknown.

Here immunoSEQ multiplex PCR was the method, and the copy in TCRdb shows in-frame clones only, minus some. The sample carries about 200,000 clones, around 78% recorded once. The sequence was obtained from a woman aged 18-35 years in good health and CMV-seronegative. Material: PBMCs. This sequence joins TRBV9 and TRBJ2-7; either TRBD1 or TRBD2 may fit D (5 bases each). The CDR3 protein is CASSGDQGVSYEQYF. The CDR3 bases are TGTGCCAGCAGCGGAGACCAGGGAGTTTCCTACGAGCAGTACTTC.